Below, one TCR beta chain is given with its context. Other DNA variants within this sample encode the same CDR3. Measured with immunoSEQ multiplex PCR; TCRdb has only the in-frame clones, and not every one. The sample lists approximately 150,000 clones, around 88% occurring once. There are 14 residues in the CDR3. V lost 1 base and J lost 5; bases outside the gene matches: 0. Germline values: CDR1 KGHSH, CDR2 LQKENI. This entry comes from a study of control samples from healthy donors and cancer patients. This receptor was taken from a man aged 18 to 29 in good health. The gene calls are TRBV18 and TRBJ1-4, with 8 positions matching TRBD1. The sample comprised blood. The DNA of the CDR3 is TGTGCCAGCTCACCACGGACAGGGAATGAAAAACTGTTTTTT. Encoded protein: CASSPRTGNEKLFF.